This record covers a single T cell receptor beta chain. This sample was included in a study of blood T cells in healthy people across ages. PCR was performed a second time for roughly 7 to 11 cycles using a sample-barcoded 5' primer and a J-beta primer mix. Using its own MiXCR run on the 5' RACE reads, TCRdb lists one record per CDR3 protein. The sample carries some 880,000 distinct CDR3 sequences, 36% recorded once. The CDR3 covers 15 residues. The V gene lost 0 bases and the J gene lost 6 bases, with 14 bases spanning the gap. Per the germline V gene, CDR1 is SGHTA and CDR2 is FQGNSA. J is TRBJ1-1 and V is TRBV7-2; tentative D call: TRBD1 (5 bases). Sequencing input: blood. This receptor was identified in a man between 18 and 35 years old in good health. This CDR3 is CASSLATGMSSEAFF. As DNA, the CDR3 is TGTGCCAGCAGCTTAGCTACAGGTATGAGCTCTGAAGCTTTCTTT.